This T cell receptor beta chain is from a study of blood T cell repertoires in COVID-19. Study background: Sample material is recorded as cDNA or gDNA derived from T cells, B-cell-depleted T cells, or PBMCs.

The assay was immunoSEQ multiplex PCR, and TCRdb's table has in-frame clones only and misses some. The sample has approximately 99,000 clones, 60% to 85% seen once. Germline V gives CDR1 SEHNR, CDR2 FQNEAQ (reference sequence). This CDR3 contains 16 residues. V was clipped by 4 bases and J by 8 bases; unmatched bases: 12. This clonotype was sampled from a woman of 80 years or more with active or convalescent COVID-19. The chain couples TRBV7-9 to TRBJ2-1; 9 bases align to TRBD1. Material for sequencing was peripheral blood. CDR3: CASSYNRGPRQDEQFF. CDR3 nucleotide sequence: TGTGCCAGCAGCTATAACAGGGGGCCAAGGCAAGATGAGCAGTTCTTC.